This TCR beta chain stems from a study of cytomegalovirus exposure and HLA in healthy donors. The primer mix had 60 Vbeta and 13 Jbeta primers. TCRdb's table, derived via immunoSEQ multiplex PCR, lists solely in-frame clones and lacks some. The table includes fewer than 150,000 clones, roughly 77% detected once. This CDR3 spans 17 amino acids. Germline-derived CDR1 and CDR2 are LNHDA and SQIVND (reference sequence). After removal of 8 bases from V and 2 bases from J, the junction contained 16 bases not matched to a gene. The chain uses TRBV19 and TRBJ1-2; 8 bases map to TRBD1. This TCR came from a man aged 25-45 years in good health and CMV-seronegative. Material for sequencing was PBMCs. CDR3 residues: CASGIGRGQVPNYGYTF. CDR3 in DNA: TGTGCCAGTGGCATAGGGAGGGGACAGGTACCGAACTATGGCTACACCTTC. Complete variable domain (other parts from reference TRBV19 and TRBJ1-2): DGGITQSPKYLFRKEGQNVTLSCEQNLNHDAMYWYRQDPGQGLRLIYYSQIVNDFQKGDIAEGYSVSREKKESFPLTVTSAQKNPTAFYLCASGIGRGQVPNYGYTFGSGTRLTVV.